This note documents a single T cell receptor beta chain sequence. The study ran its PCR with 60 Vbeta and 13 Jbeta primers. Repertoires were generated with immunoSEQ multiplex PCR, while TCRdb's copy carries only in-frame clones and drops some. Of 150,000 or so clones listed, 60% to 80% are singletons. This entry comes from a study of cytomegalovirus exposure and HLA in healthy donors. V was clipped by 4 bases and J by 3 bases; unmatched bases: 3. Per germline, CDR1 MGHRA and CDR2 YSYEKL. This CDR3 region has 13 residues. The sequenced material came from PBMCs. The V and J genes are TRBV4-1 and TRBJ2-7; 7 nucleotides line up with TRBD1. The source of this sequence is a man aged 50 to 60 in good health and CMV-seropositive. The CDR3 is CASSPRDSYEQYF. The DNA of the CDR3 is TGCGCCAGCAGCCCCCGGGACAGCTACGAGCAGTACTTC.